Listed below are T cell receptor beta chains from one sample, sequenced in a study of beta chain features in type 1 diabetes. Profiling relied on immunoSEQ multiplex PCR, and the TCRdb table lists in-frame clones only, not all of them. There are about 150,000 clones in the sample; roughly 53% occur only once, and around 0.43% lies in the top ten. The sequencing input was Tregs from blood. These receptors were obtained from a man aged 18 to 35 in good health. CDR3s include the opening cysteine and the closing phenylalanine or tryptophan. The D gene is left open where the match is weak. Clone size is stated in some rows and not others, as once, few, many or a class when expanded.

J gene: TRBJ1-2
clone size: .
V gene: TRBV19
D gene: TRBD1
CDR3 protein: CASRSQPGTGIRTNGYTF
CDR3 DNA: TGTGCCAGTCGGTCCCAGCCCGGGACAGGGATAAGGACGAATGGCTACACCTTC

J gene: TRBJ1-1
clone size: once
V gene: TRBV30
D gene: .
CDR3 protein: CAWSTRLDAEAFF
CDR3 DNA: TGTGCCTGGAGTACACGACTAGACGCTGAAGCTTTCTTT

J gene: TRBJ2-1
clone size: .
V gene: TRBV10-3
D gene: TRBD2
CDR3 protein: CAISTGTSGYNEQFF
CDR3 DNA: TGTGCCATCAGTACCGGGACTAGCGGCTACAATGAGCAGTTCTTC

J gene: TRBJ1-5
clone size: few
V gene: TRBV19
D gene: .
CDR3 protein: CASSIVLANQPQHF
CDR3 DNA: TGTGCCAGTAGTATTGTGCTGGCCAATCAGCCCCAGCATTTT

J gene: TRBJ1-5
clone size: few
V gene: TRBV6-6
D gene: .
CDR3 protein: CASQVVSNQPQHF
CDR3 DNA: TGTGCCAGCCAGGTCGTTAGCAATCAGCCCCAGCATTTT

J gene: TRBJ1-3
clone size: once
V gene: TRBV19
D gene: .
CDR3 protein: CASSPGSGNTIYF
CDR3 DNA: TGTGCCAGTAGTCCCGGCTCTGGAAACACCATATATTTT

J gene: TRBJ2-3
clone size: .
V gene: TRBV5-1
D gene: .
CDR3 protein: CASRVAGTDTQYF
CDR3 DNA: TGCGCCAGCAGAGTAGCGGGCACAGATACGCAGTATTTT

J gene: TRBJ1-3
clone size: .
V gene: TRBV5-4
D gene: .
CDR3 protein: CASSLAGGGASGNTIYF
CDR3 DNA: TGTGCCAGCAGCTTGGCAGGCGGGGGAGCTTCTGGAAACACCATATATTTT

J gene: TRBJ1-1
clone size: few
V gene: TRBV5-6
D gene: .
CDR3 protein: CASSLNPSTEAFF
CDR3 DNA: TGTGCCAGCAGCTTAAACCCTAGTACTGAAGCTTTCTTT

J gene: TRBJ2-5
clone size: .
V gene: TRBV15
D gene: .
CDR3 protein: CATSVRSQETQYF
CDR3 DNA: TGTGCCACCAGCGTTCGCAGCCAAGAGACCCAGTACTTC

J gene: TRBJ2-5
clone size: .
V gene: TRBV25-1
D gene: TRBD1
CDR3 protein: CASLWTGTETQYF
CDR3 DNA: TGTGCCAGCTTATGGACAGGGACGGAGACCCAGTACTTC

J gene: TRBJ2-1
clone size: few
V gene: TRBV4-1
D gene: TRBD2
CDR3 protein: CASSRLLAGYYNEQFF
CDR3 DNA: TGCGCCAGCAGCCGCCTACTAGCGGGGTACTACAATGAGCAGTTCTTC

J gene: TRBJ1-3
clone size: few
V gene: TRBV9
D gene: .
CDR3 protein: CASSLTVDSFSGNTIYF
CDR3 DNA: TGTGCCAGCAGCCTCACCGTGGACAGCTTTTCTGGAAACACCATATATTTT

J gene: TRBJ2-5
clone size: .
V gene: TRBV28
D gene: .
CDR3 protein: CASSSRLSSGETQYF
CDR3 DNA: TGTGCCAGCAGTTCCCGTCTTAGTTCGGGAGAGACCCAGTACTTC

J gene: TRBJ2-1
clone size: .
V gene: TRBV28
D gene: TRBD2
CDR3 protein: CASRSSGSNNEQFF
CDR3 DNA: TGTGCCAGCAGATCTAGCGGGAGTAACAATGAGCAGTTCTTC

J gene: TRBJ2-2
clone size: .
V gene: TRBV5-5
D gene: .
CDR3 protein: CASSSTRSPTTGELFF
CDR3 DNA: TGTGCCAGCAGCTCGACTCGTAGCCCCACCACCGGGGAGCTGTTTTTT